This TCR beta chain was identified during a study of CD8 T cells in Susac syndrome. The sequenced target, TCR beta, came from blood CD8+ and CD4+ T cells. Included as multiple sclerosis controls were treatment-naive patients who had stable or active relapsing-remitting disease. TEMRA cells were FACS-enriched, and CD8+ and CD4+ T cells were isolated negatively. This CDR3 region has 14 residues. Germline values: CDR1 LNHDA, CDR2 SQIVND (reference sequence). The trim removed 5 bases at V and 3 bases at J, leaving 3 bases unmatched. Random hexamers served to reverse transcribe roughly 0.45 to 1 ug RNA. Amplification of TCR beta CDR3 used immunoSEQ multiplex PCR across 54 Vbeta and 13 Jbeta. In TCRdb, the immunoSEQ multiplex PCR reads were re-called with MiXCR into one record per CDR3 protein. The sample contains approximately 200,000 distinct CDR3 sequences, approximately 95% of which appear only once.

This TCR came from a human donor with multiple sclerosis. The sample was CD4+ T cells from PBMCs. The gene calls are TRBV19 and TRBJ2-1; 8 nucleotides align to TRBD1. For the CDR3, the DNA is TGTGCCAGTAGTCCGGGACAGGTCTACAATGAGCAGTTCTTC. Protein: CASSPGQVYNEQFF.